Shown below are 27 T cell receptor beta chains from a single sample sequenced in a study of control samples from healthy donors and cancer patients. The repertoire was sequenced with immunoSEQ multiplex PCR; TCRdb's copy has only in-frame clones and lacks some. The table shows around 90,000 clones, with under 90% occurring only once. The sequenced sample was blood. The source is a woman aged 40 to 50 in good health.

V gene TRBV10-1 combines with J gene TRBJ2-7; 8 positions agree with TRBD2. J was trimmed by 3 bases and V by 6 bases; bases with no gene match: 10. CDR1 is WNHNN, CDR2 SYGVQD, per germline (reference sequence). The CDR3 contains 15 residues. Here the CDR3 DNA reads TGCGCCAGCAGCCGGGGGGGGAACGGCGACTACGAGCAGTACTTC. It encodes CASSRGGNGDYEQYF.

The chain couples TRBV30 to TRBJ2-3; D may be TRBD1 or TRBD2 (5 bases each). The V gene lost 4 bases and the J gene lost 1 base, with 12 bases spanning the gap. The CDR3 runs to 14 residues. CDR1 is GTSNPN, CDR2 SVGIG, per germline (reference sequence). CDR3 sequence (DNA): TGTGCCTGGACACGGGGCGGCCGCACAGATACGCAGTATTTT. Amino acids: CAWTRGGRTDTQYF.

The chain is built from TRBV7-3 and TRBJ2-1; D is unresolved. The length of the CDR3 is 15 residues. Deletions cut 5 bases from V and 3 bases from J, with 14 bases between. Germline-derived CDR1 and CDR2 are SGHTA and FQGTGA. DNA for the CDR3: TGTGCCAGCAGCGAAGGGATTCCTAGCTACAATGAGCAGTTCTTC. As protein: CASSEGIPSYNEQFF.

This clone was found a few times. CDR3 protein: CASSFGTGTFYGYTF. CDR3 DNA: TGCGCCAGCAGCTTCGGGACAGGGACCTTCTATGGCTACACCTTC. The chain is built from TRBV5-1 and TRBJ1-2; 9 bases are a match to TRBD1. Germline-derived CDR1 and CDR2 are SGHRS and YFSETQ. This CDR3 has 15 amino acids. The trim removed 2 bases at V and 4 bases at J, leaving 6 bases unmatched.

This clone was seen only a few times. The rearrangement uses TRBV9 and TRBJ1-1; D possibly corresponds to TRBD1 (6 bases). CDR1 is SGDLS, CDR2 YYNGEE, per germline. The CDR3 is made up of 15 amino acids. V was trimmed by 4 bases and J by 1 base, leaving 14 bases between them. The CDR3 DNA is TGTGCCAGCAGCTCTCCGGACAGTGCGAACACTGAAGCTTTCTTT. It translates to CASSSPDSANTEAFF.

The chain has TRBV9 and TRBJ1-1, with D possibly being TRBD1 (6 bases). Trimming took off 0 bases at V and 0 bases at J, with 12 bases between the two ends. The CDR3 has 16 residues. Germline CDR1 SGDLS, CDR2 YYNGEE. The CDR3, as DNA: TGTGCCAGCAGCGTAGGGGGCAGGGGATTGAACACTGAAGCTTTCTTT. Amino acid sequence: CASSVGGRGLNTEAFF.

The gene calls are TRBV4-3 and TRBJ2-1; D unclear. The CDR3 extends over 16 amino acids. V was shortened by 0 bases and J by 2 bases, with 11 bases between the two germline ends. Germline V gives CDR1 LGHNA, CDR2 YSLEER. The chain's CDR3 is CASSQDEEFPYNEQFF. The CDR3 nucleotides are TGCGCCAGCAGCCAAGATGAGGAGTTTCCCTACAATGAGCAGTTCTTC.

CDR3 protein: CASSLRLAGGQETQYF. The CDR3 DNA follows: TGTGCCAGCAGCTTGCGACTAGCGGGGGGCCAAGAGACCCAGTACTTC. The rearrangement links TRBV13 to TRBJ2-5, with 13 bases matching TRBD2. Germline trimming cut 3 bases from V and 1 base from J; bases unmatched to any gene: 2. Germline assignment: CDR1 PRHDT and CDR2 FYEKMQ (reference sequence). The CDR3 covers 16 residues.

CDR3 residues: CASSEDRGGYDNEQFF. CDR3 coding DNA: TGTGCCAGCAGTGAAGATCGCGGGGGTTATGACAATGAGCAGTTCTTC. The chain couples TRBV2 to TRBJ2-1, with 7 positions matching TRBD2. The germline gives CDR1 SNHLY, CDR2 FYNNEI. CDR3 length: 16 amino acids. After removal of 1 base from V and 5 bases from J, the junction contained 8 bases not matched to a gene.

CDR3 sequence reads: CASSQDGTGVGGYTF. Written as DNA, the CDR3 is TGTGCCAGCAGCCAAGACGGGACAGGGGTTGGTGGCTACACCTTC. This chain connects TRBV4-2 to TRBJ1-2, with TRBD1 matching 10 bases. Germline assignment: CDR1 LGHNA and CDR2 YNFKEQ. This CDR3 region has 15 residues. After removal of 0 bases from V and 7 bases from J, the junction contained 5 bases not matched to a gene.

This chain connects TRBV7-3 to TRBJ2-1; D is unclear. The CDR3 contains 15 residues. V was trimmed by 4 bases and J by 0 bases, leaving 10 bases between them. Germline V gives CDR1 SGHTA, CDR2 FQGTGA. The CDR3 nucleotides are TGTGCCAGCAGCTGGACCGTAAGCTCCTACAATGAGCAGTTCTTC. As protein: CASSWTVSSYNEQFF.

The chain is built from TRBV5-5 and TRBJ2-7; D remains ambiguous. Germline loops: CDR1 SGHKS, CDR2 YYEKEE (reference sequence). This CDR3 region has 14 residues. Deletions cut 0 bases from V and 0 bases from J, with 7 bases between. The CDR3 DNA follows: TGTGCCAGCAGCTTGGAAGGTATCTCCTACGAGCAGTACTTC. This translates into CASSLEGISYEQYF.

V gene TRBV4-3 combines with J gene TRBJ1-2; unclear D gene. Trimming cost V 1 base and J 2 bases, with 11 bases left between them. The CDR3 contains 15 residues. Germline-derived CDR1 and CDR2 are LGHNA and YSLEER. CDR3 residues: CASSQGRHQNYGYTF. In DNA, the CDR3 is TGCGCCAGCAGCCAAGGGCGGCACCAAAACTATGGCTACACCTTC.

The rearrangement joins TRBV5-6 to TRBJ1-1, with a tentative D call TRBD1 (5 bases). V was shortened by 0 bases and J by 1 base, with 16 bases between the two germline ends. The CDR3 has 17 residues. Germline loops: CDR1 SGHDT, CDR2 YYEEEE. The CDR3 sequence: CASSLGGQGMGNTEAFF. CDR3 coding DNA: TGTGCCAGCAGCTTGGGCGGTCAGGGAATGGGGAACACTGAAGCTTTCTTT.

A single count supports this clone. The identical CDR3 is also encoded by other nucleotide sequences in the sample. The chain is built from TRBV4-1 and TRBJ2-5; D gene unclear. The length of the CDR3 is 12 residues. The germline gives CDR1 MGHRA, CDR2 YSYEKL. Trimming took off 4 bases at V and 5 bases at J, with 8 bases between the two ends. The CDR3 bases are TGCGCCAGCAGCCCGCAAGGGGAGACCCAGTACTTC. Protein: CASSPQGETQYF.

J is TRBJ2-3 and V is TRBV27; 7 bases align to TRBD1. The CDR3 loop spans 15 amino acids. J was trimmed by 1 base and V by 5 bases; bases with no gene match: 6. Germline V gene data show CDR1 as MNHEY and CDR2 as SMNVEV (reference sequence). As DNA, the CDR3 is TGTGCCAGCAGTCCGCGACAGGGCCGCACAGATACGCAGTATTTT. Its translation: CASSPRQGRTDTQYF.

This chain joins TRBV11-3 and TRBJ2-5, with D hard to call. Germline assignment: CDR1 SGHNT and CDR2 YENEEA. The germline V and J ends were trimmed by 3 bases and 5 bases, with 16 bases remaining between them. The CDR3 consists of 15 residues. The CDR3 is CASSLSNGMLETQYF. CDR3 bases: TGTGCCAGCAGCTTGAGTAACGGCATGTTGGAGACCCAGTACTTC.

The rearrangement links TRBV7-2 to TRBJ1-1, with 7 bases that match TRBD1. Trimming cost V 4 bases and J 0 bases; bases outside gene matches: 11. This CDR3 is 17 amino acids long. CDR1 and CDR2 from the germline V gene are SGHTA and FQGNSA. Written as DNA, the CDR3 is TGTGCCAGCAGCTCAACAGGGGACTTTTTTATGAACACTGAAGCTTTCTTT. Amino acids: CASSSTGDFFMNTEAFF.

The gene calls are TRBV18 and TRBJ1-2; no definite D call. Deletions cut 3 bases from V and 2 bases from J, with 10 bases between. CDR3 length equals 14 residues. Germline loops: CDR1 KGHSH, CDR2 LQKENI. CDR3 in DNA: TGTGCCAGCTCACCCCCGGAAGTAAACTATGGCTACACCTTC. Its protein is CASSPPEVNYGYTF.

This chain connects TRBV4-3 to TRBJ1-3; maybe TRBD1 (5 bases). The CDR3 runs to 15 residues. Trimming took off 0 bases at V and 4 bases at J, with 10 bases between the two ends. In germline, CDR1 is LGHNA, CDR2 YSLEER. The CDR3 region has the DNA TGCGCCAGCAGCCAAGATGGGGGGGGAGGAAACACCATATATTTT. It codes for CASSQDGGGGNTIYF.

The chain employs TRBV24-1 and TRBJ2-7; no firm D call. The V gene's germline CDR1 is KGHDR and CDR2 SFDVKD. The CDR3 has 14 amino acids. Trimming cost V 3 bases and J 4 bases, with 12 bases left between them. DNA of the CDR3: TGTGCCACCAGTGATAGAGACCGTGAGTACGAGCAGTACTTC. This sequence encodes CATSDRDREYEQYF.

The chain uses TRBV2 and TRBJ1-2, with D unresolved. V lost 4 bases to trimming and J lost 3 bases, with 15 bases between them. Germline-derived CDR1 and CDR2 are SNHLY and FYNNEI. The CDR3 is 15 residues long. This CDR3 is CASSVTSVGDYGYTF. In nucleotides, the CDR3 is TGTGCCAGCAGTGTAACGTCGGTTGGGGACTATGGCTACACCTTC.

The CDR3 loop is CATSDSGSNNLTQYF. Here the CDR3 DNA reads TGTGCCACCAGTGATTCAGGCTCCAACAACCTTACGCAGTATTTT. The V call is TRBV24-1, the J call TRBJ2-3; D remains unclear. There are 15 residues in the CDR3. V lost 2 bases and J 8 bases, leaving 16 bases between the germline ends. Germline V CDR1 and CDR2: KGHDR, SFDVKD.

This clone was seen a single time. The DNA for the CDR3 is TGTGCCAGCAGTACTCAAGGGACGGTGAACACTGAAGCTTTCTTT. Translating it yields CASSTQGTVNTEAFF. The gene calls are TRBV6-5 and TRBJ1-1, with D possibly TRBD1 on 5 matching bases. Germline V gene data show CDR1 as MNHEY and CDR2 as SVGAGI. The CDR3 is 15 amino acids. V was pared by 5 bases and J by 0 bases, with 13 bases between.

There are a few counts of this clone. The chain couples TRBV10-3 to TRBJ2-1; 7 bases line up with TRBD2. The CDR3 runs 14 residues. With V trimmed by 5 bases and J by 4 bases, 5 bases remained unmatched. Germline loops: CDR1 ENHRY, CDR2 SYGVKD. CDR3 region: CAISSGELYNEQFF. CDR3 bases: TGTGCCATCAGTAGCGGGGAACTGTACAATGAGCAGTTCTTC.

This clone was seen only once. The chain has TRBV15 and TRBJ1-2; unclear D gene. CDR3 size: 13 residues. Looked up from germline, CDR1 is LNHNV and CDR2 is YYDKDF (reference sequence). Between the trimmed V and J ends, which lost 8 bases and 6 bases, there was a span of 16 bases. This CDR3 is CATEGIRRDGYTF. In DNA form, the CDR3 reads TGTGCCACCGAAGGCATCAGACGGGATGGCTACACCTTC.

The J gene is TRBJ2-7, the V gene TRBV7-2; 10 nucleotides line up with TRBD2. The CDR3 totals 15 residues. Germline assignment: CDR1 SGHTA and CDR2 FQGNSA. The ends lost 1 base at V and 6 bases at J; junction bases unmatched: 6. CDR3 sequence: CASSLDGTSVGEQYF. The CDR3 DNA is TGTGCCAGCAGCTTAGACGGGACTAGCGTAGGCGAGCAGTACTTC.